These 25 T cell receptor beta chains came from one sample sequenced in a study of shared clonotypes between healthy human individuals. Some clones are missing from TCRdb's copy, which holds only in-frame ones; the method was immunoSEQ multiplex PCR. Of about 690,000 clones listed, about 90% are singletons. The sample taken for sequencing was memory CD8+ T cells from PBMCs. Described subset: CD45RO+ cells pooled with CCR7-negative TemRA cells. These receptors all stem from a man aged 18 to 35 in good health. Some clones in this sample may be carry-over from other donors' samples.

As DNA, the CDR3 is TGTGCCAGCAGTTACGAGGGGATTCGCACAGATACGCAGTATTTT. Protein product: CASSYEGIRTDTQYF. The rearrangement uses TRBV6-6 and TRBJ2-3, with D perhaps being TRBD1 or TRBD2 (5 bases each). The length of the CDR3 is 15 residues. Trimming shortened V by 2 bases and J by 1 base, and 10 bases separated the two germline ends. The germline V gene encodes CDR1 MNHNY and CDR2 SVGAGI (reference sequence).

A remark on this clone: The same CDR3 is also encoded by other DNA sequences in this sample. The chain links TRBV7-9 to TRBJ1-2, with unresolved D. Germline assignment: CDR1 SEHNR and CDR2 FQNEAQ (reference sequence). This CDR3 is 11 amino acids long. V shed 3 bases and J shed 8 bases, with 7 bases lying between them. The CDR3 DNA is TGTGCCAGCAGCTTCCTTGAGGGCTACACCTTC. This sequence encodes CASSFLEGYTF.

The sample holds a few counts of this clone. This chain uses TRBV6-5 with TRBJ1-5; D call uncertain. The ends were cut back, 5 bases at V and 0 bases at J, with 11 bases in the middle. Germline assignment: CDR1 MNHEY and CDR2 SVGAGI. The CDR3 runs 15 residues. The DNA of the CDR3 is TGTGCCAGCAGTCCAAGGGCAGATAGCAATCAGCCCCAGCATTTT. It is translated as CASSPRADSNQPQHF.

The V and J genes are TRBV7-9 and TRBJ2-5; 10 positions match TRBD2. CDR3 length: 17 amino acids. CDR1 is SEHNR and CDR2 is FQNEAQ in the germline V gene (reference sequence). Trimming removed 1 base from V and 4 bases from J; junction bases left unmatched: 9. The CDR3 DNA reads TGTGCCAGCAGCTTAGGGCGGTCTAGCGGGAGAGGAGAGACCCAGTACTTC. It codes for CASSLGRSSGRGETQYF.

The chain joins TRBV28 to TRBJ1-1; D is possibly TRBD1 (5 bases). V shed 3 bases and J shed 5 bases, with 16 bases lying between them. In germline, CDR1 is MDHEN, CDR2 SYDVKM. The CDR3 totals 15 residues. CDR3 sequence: CASSFSGTQGTEAFF. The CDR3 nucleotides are TGTGCCAGCAGTTTTTCCGGGACCCAGGGAACTGAAGCTTTCTTT.

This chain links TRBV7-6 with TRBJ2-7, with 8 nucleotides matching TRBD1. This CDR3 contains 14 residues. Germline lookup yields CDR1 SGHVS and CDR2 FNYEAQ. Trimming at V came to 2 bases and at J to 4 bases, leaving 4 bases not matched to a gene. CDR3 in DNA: TGTGCCAGCAGCTTACGACAGGGGAGTTACGAGCAGTACTTC. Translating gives CASSLRQGSYEQYF.

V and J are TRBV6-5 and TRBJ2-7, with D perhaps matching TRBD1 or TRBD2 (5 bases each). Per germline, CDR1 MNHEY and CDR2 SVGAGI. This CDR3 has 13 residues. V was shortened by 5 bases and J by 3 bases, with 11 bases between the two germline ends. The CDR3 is CASSPGPIYEQYF. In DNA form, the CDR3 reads TGTGCCAGCAGTCCGGGACCGATCTACGAGCAGTACTTC.

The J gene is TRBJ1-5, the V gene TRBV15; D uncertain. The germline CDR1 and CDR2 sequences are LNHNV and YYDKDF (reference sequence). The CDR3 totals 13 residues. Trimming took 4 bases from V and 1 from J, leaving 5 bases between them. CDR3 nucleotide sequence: TGTGCCACCAGCATACTAAGCAATCAGCCCCAGCATTTT. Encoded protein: CATSILSNQPQHF.

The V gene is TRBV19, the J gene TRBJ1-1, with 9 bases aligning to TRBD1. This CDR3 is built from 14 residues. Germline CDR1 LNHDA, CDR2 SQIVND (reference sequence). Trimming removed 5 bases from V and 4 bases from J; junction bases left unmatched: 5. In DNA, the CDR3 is TGTGCCAGTAGTTACGGGACAGGGCTCACTGAAGCTTTCTTT. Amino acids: CASSYGTGLTEAFF.

The CDR3 DNA follows: TGTGCCAGCAGTCATACATCAGATACGCAGTATTTT. This gives the protein CASSHTSDTQYF. This chain links TRBV27 with TRBJ2-3; D gene ambiguous. The ends were cut back, 5 bases at V and 4 bases at J, with 7 bases in the middle. The CDR3 contains 12 residues. CDR1 is MNHEY, CDR2 SMNVEV, per germline (reference sequence).

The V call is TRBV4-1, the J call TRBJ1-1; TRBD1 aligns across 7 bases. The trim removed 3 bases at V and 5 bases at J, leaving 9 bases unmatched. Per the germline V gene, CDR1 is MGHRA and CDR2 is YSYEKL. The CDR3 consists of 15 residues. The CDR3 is CASSQSRGFGTEAFF. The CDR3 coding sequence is TGCGCCAGCAGCCAGAGCAGGGGGTTTGGGACTGAAGCTTTCTTT.

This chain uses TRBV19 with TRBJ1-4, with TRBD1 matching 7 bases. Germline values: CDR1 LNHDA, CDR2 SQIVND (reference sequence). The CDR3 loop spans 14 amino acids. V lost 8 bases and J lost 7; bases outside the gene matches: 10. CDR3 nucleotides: TGTGCCAGTTACCTCGGGAGGGGGCCTGAAAAACTGTTTTTT. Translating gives CASYLGRGPEKLFF.

CDR3 DNA: TGCGCCAGCAGCCAAGGGCTAGCGAAGAGCTCCTACAATGAGCAGTTCTTC. Translated, it gives CASSQGLAKSSYNEQFF. The chain has TRBV4-1 and TRBJ2-1; D perhaps matches TRBD2 (6 bases). V dropped 1 base and J dropped 0 bases, with 13 bases sitting between them. CDR3 size: 17 residues. The V gene's germline CDR1 is MGHRA and CDR2 YSYEKL.

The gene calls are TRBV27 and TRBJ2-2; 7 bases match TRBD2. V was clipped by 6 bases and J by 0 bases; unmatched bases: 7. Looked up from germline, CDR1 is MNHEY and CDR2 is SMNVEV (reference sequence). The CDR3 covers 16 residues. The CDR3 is CASSHLGTTNTGELFF. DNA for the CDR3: TGTGCCAGCAGCCACCTCGGGACTACGAACACCGGGGAGCTGTTTTTT.

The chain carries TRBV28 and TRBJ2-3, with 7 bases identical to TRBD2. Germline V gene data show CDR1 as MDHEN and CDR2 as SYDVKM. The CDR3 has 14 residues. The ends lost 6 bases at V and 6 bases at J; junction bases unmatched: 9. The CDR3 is CASSYYPGGDTQYF. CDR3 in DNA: TGTGCCAGCAGCTACTACCCCGGGGGGGATACGCAGTATTTT.

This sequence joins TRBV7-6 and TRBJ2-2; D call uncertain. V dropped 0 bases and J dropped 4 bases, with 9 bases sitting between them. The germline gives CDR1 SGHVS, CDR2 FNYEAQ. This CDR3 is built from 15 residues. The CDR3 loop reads CASSLARRSTGELFF. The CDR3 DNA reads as TGTGCCAGCAGCTTAGCGAGAAGGAGCACCGGGGAGCTGTTTTTT. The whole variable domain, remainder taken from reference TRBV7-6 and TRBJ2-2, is GAGVSQSPRYKVTKRGQDVALRCDPISGHVSLYWYRQALGQGPEFLTYFNYEAQQDKSGLPNDRFSAERPEGSISTLTIQRTEQRDSAMYRCASSLARRSTGELFFGEGSRLTVL.

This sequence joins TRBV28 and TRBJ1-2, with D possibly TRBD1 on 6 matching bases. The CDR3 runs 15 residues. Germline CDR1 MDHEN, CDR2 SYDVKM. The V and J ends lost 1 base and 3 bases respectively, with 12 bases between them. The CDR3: CASSLLGGGHYGYTF. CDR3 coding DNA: TGTGCCAGCAGTTTATTGGGCGGGGGGCACTATGGCTACACCTTC.

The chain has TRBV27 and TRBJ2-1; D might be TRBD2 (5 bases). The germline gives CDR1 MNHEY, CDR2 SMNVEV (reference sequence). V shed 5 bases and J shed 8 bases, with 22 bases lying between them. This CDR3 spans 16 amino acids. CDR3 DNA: TGTGCCAGCAGTGCTCAACCCCCGGCTAGCATCCATGAGCAGTTCTTC. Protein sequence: CASSAQPPASIHEQFF.

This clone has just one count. DNA of the CDR3: TGTGCCAGCAGCCCGACCTGGACAGGTAGAATAGGAGGCGAGCAGTACTTC. Amino acids: CASSPTWTGRIGGEQYF. V is TRBV27 and J is TRBJ2-7, with TRBD1 identical over 7 bases. The V segment lost 6 bases and the J segment 6 bases; nucleotides outside the gene matches: 20. Germline CDR1 MNHEY, CDR2 SMNVEV (reference sequence). The CDR3 has 17 amino acids.

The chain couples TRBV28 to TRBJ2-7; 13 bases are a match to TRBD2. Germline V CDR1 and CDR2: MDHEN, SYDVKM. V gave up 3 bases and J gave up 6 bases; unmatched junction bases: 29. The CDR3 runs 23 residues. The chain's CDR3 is CASSFHASGYFELAGGRECEQYF. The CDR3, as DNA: TGTGCCAGCAGTTTCCATGCCAGCGGGTACTTTGAACTAGCGGGAGGGCGGGAGTGCGAGCAGTACTTC.

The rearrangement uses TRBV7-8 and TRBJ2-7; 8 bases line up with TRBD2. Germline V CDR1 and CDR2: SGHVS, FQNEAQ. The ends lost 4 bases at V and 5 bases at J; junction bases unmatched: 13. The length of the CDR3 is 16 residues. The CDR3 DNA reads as TGTGCCAGCAGCTCCCGCCTGCGGGAGGTAAGGGACGAGCAGTACTTC. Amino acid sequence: CASSSRLREVRDEQYF.

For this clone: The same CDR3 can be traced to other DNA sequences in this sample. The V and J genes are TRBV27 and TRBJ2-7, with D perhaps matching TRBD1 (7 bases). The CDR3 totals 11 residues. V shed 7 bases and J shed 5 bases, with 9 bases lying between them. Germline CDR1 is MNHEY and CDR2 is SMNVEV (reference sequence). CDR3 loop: CASTRGDEQYF. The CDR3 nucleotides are TGTGCCAGCACCAGGGGGGACGAGCAGTACTTC.

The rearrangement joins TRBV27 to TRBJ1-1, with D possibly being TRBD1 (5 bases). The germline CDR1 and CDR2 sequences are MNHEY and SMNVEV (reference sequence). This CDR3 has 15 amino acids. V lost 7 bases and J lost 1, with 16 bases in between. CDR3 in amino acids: CASIELGRRNTEAFF. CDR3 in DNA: TGTGCCAGCATAGAGTTGGGGCGGAGGAACACTGAAGCTTTCTTT.

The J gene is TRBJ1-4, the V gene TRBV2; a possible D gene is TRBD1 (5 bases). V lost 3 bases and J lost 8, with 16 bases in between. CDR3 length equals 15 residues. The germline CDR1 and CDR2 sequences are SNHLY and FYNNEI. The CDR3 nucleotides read TGTGCCAGCAGTGACCGGGGGAACCGAAAGGAAAAACTGTTTTTT. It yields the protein CASSDRGNRKEKLFF.

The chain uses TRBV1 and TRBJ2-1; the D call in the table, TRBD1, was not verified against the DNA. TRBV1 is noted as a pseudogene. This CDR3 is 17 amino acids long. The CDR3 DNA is TGCACCAGCAGCCAAGTCGGGGTGCCAGGGGTTGGCAATGAGCAGTTCTTC. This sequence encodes CTSSQVGVPGVGNEQFF.